This T cell receptor beta chain was recovered during a study of patients and donors after allogeneic stem cell transplantation. A note on this clonotype: The junction departs from germline at one end; a sequencing error may be responsible.

Each CDR3 protein gets one entry after TCRdb re-called the RT-PCR reads with MiXCR. Of about a million distinct CDR3 sequences listed, roughly 17% were seen once; the top ten hold 6%. Germline assignment: CDR1 MNHNS and CDR2 SASEGT. CDR3 length: 15 amino acids. The specimen was blood, either unsorted or a sorted T cell fraction (not recorded which). This TCR was sampled from a human donor who was either an allogeneic HSCT recipient or a stem cell or donor lymphocyte infusion donor (not recorded which). It is not recorded whose cells these are; they may come from a transplant donor. This chain uses TRBV6-1 with TRBJ2-2, with TRBD1 as a possible D gene (6 bases). The CDR3 region is CASRPERTVTGDLFF. DNA of the CDR3: TGTGCCAGCAGGCCGGAAAGGACAGTCACCGGGGACCTGTTTTTT.